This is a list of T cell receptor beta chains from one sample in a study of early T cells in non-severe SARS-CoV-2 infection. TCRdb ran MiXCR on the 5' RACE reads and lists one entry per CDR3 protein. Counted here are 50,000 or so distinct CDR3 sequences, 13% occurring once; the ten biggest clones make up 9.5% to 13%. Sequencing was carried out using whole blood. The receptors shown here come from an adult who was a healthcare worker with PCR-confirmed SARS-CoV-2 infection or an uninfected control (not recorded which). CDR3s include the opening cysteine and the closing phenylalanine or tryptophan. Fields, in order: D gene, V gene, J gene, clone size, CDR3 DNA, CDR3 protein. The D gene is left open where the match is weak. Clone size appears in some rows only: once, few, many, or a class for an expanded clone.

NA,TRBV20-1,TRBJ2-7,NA,TGCAGTCCCCAGGGGGGCTCCTACGAGCAGTACTTC,CSPQGGSYEQYF
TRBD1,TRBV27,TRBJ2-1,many,TGTGCCAGCAGTCTACAGGGGACCTCCTACAATGAGCAGTTCTTC,CASSLQGTSYNEQFF
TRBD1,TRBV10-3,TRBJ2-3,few,TGTGCCATCAGTGAGTCAGGTGGGACAGGGAGCACAGATACGCAGTATTTT,CAISESGGTGSTDTQYF
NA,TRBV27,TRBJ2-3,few,TGTGCCAGCAGTTTCTTCCACGCAACAGCTACGCAGTATTTT,CASSFFHATATQYF
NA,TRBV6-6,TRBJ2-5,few,TGTGCCAGCAGTTATTTTTTCCCCGGCCAAGAGACCCAGTACTTC,CASSYFFPGQETQYF
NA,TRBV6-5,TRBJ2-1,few,TGTGCCAGCAGTTTCGGGCCGGACGGGAGCTCCTACAATGAGCAGTTCTTC,CASSFGPDGSSYNEQFF
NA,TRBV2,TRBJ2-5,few,TGTGCCAGCACCACTCCAGTTTTAGAGACCCAGTACTTC,CASTTPVLETQYF
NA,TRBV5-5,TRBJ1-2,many,TGTGCCAGCAGCTTGGCGACGGACTATGGCTACACCTTC,CASSLATDYGYTF
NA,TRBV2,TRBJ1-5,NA,TGTGCCAGCACTCCCCTGGGAGGGAGGAGCAATCAGCCCCAGCATTTT,CASTPLGGRSNQPQHF
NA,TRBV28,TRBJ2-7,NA,TGTGCCAGCAGTTTTAGGTACGAGCAGTACTTC,CASSFRYEQYF
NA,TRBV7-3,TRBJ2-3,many,TGTGCCAGCAGCTTAACGGCCCCCCCAGATACGCAGTATTTT,CASSLTAPPDTQYF
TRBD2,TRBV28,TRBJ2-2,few,TGTGCCAGCACCGTGGGAGGGAGCGGTATCGGGGAGCTGTTTTTT,CASTVGGSGIGELFF
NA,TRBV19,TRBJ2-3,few,TGTGCCAGTACTGGGGGCGCCCCAGATACGCAGTATTTT,CASTGGAPDTQYF
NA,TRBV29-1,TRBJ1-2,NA,TGCAGCGTTGACACCCAAACGGTCGCTGGCTACACCTTC,CSVDTQTVAGYTF
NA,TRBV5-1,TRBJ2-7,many,TGCGCCAGCAGCCCAGGGTTTGGGGTCTACGAGCAGTACTTC,CASSPGFGVYEQYF
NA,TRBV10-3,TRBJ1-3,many,TGTGCCATCGGGGTAACAGGACAGCCAATCTCTGGAAACACCATATATTTT,CAIGVTGQPISGNTIYF
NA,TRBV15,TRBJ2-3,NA,TGTGCCACCAGCAGGGCCCGAGGCTTGAGAATCACAGATACGCAGTATTTT,CATSRARGLRITDTQYF
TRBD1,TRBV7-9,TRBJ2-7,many,TGTGCCAGCAGCCGCAGGGGGTCCGAGCAGTACTTC,CASSRRGSEQYF
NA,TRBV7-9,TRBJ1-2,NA,TGTGCCAGCAGCTTAGACGGAGACTATGGCTACACCTTC,CASSLDGDYGYTF
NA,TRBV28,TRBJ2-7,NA,TGTGCCAGCAGTTTAAGGCCAGAGACCTACGAGCAGTACTTC,CASSLRPETYEQYF
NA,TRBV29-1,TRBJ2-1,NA,TGCAGCGTTGTTTCGGGGGCTTACAATGAGCAGTTCTTC,CSVVSGAYNEQFF
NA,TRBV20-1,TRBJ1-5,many,TGCAGTGCTAGCCAGCGGGGGGACCGGAGCCCCCAGCATTTT,CSASQRGDRSPQHF
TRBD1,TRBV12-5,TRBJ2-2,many,TGTGCTAGTGGTTTTCCTCTCCGGGACAGGAACACCGGGGAGCTGTTTTTT,CASGFPLRDRNTGELFF
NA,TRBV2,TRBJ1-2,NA,TGTGCCAGCAGTGTGAGAGGCTATGGCTACACCTTC,CASSVRGYGYTF
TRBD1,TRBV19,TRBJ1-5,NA,TGTGCCAGGGACCCTCCGGGACAGAAAGTTAATCAGCCCCAGCATTTT,CARDPPGQKVNQPQHF